The T cell receptor (beta chain) under discussion was sequenced for a study of cytomegalovirus exposure and HLA in healthy donors. With 60 Vbeta and 13 Jbeta primers, the PCR was carried out. Measured with immunoSEQ multiplex PCR; TCRdb has only the in-frame clones, and not every one. The sample consists of approximately 170,000 clones, roughly 83% of them appearing once. Whole-study results and caveats: Most observed TCR sequences were rare, whereas some public TCRs were detected in many donors. Researchers had no immune exposure information except CMV serostatus available.

V shed 3 bases, J shed 6 bases, and the junction held 8 bases outside the gene matches. The CDR3 contains 16 residues. CDR1 is SGHTA and CDR2 is FQGNSA in the germline V gene. About this clone: Its antigen remains unidentified.

The clonotype comes from a boy aged 2 to 10 in good health and CMV-seronegative. The material sequenced was PBMCs. The rearrangement joins TRBV7-2 to TRBJ1-5; 10 bases align to TRBD1. CDR3 loop: CASSLAGTGEGQPQHF. CDR3 in DNA: TGTGCCAGCAGCTTGGCCGGGACAGGGGAGGGTCAGCCCCAGCATTTT.